A single sample is the source of the 3 T cell receptor beta chains below, sequenced in a study of cytomegalovirus exposure and HLA in healthy donors. The PCR used 60 Vbeta and 13 Jbeta primers. The method was immunoSEQ multiplex PCR; TCRdb's version includes in-frame clones alone and lacks a portion of them. This table has about 200,000 clones, approximately 86% appearing once. Sequencing input: PBMCs. The receptors originated from a woman in her 30s in good health and CMV-seronegative.

This sequence joins TRBV7-3 and TRBJ2-1, with a possible D match to TRBD1 (5 bases). CDR1 and CDR2 from the germline V gene are SGHTA and FQGTGA. V lost 2 bases, J lost 1 base, and 6 bases lay in between. The CDR3 has 14 amino acids. Here the CDR3 reads CASSLQGSYNEQFF. Here the CDR3 DNA reads TGTGCCAGCAGCTTACAGGGATCCTACAATGAGCAGTTCTTC.

V gene TRBV4-1 combines with J gene TRBJ1-5; possibly TRBD1 for D (6 bases). Germline V gene data show CDR1 as MGHRA and CDR2 as YSYEKL. Trimming removed 1 base at V and 6 bases at J, with 10 bases between. The CDR3 loop spans 14 amino acids. CDR3 nucleotide sequence: TGCGCCAGCAGCCAAGGCAGGGGCGGTCAGCCCCAGCATTTT. This codes for CASSQGRGGQPQHF.

The chain uses TRBV6-5 and TRBJ2-5; D possibly corresponds to TRBD2 (6 bases). The CDR3 has 15 residues. Germline V gives CDR1 MNHEY, CDR2 SVGAGI. Between the trimmed V and J ends, which lost 0 bases and 4 bases, there was a span of 12 bases. CDR3 amino acids: CASSYSGLATETQYF. The CDR3 bases are TGTGCCAGCAGTTACTCAGGGCTAGCGACAGAGACCCAGTACTTC.